The sequence of this T cell receptor (beta chain) was determined in a study of molecular identifiers for immune sequencing clone quantification. J was trimmed by 3 bases and V by 6 bases; bases with no gene match: 2. Germline assignment: CDR1 SEHNR and CDR2 FQNEAQ (reference sequence). This CDR3 is built from 13 residues. This clonotype was observed a few times. Its matching antigen is unknown. Study-wide results and limits: Beyond 20 RNA copies, clones held over 99% of effector molecules, compared with under 1% in naive cells.

Naive CD8 T cells were picked out by sorting for CD8+CD4-CCR7+CD45RA+. Previously reported methods and listed TCR primers produced the bulk TCR libraries. TCRdb reanalysed the PCR reads using MiXCR and keeps one entry per CDR3 protein. This repertoire shows under 600,000 distinct CDR3 sequences, about a fifth found once; its top ten account for about 0.78%. The sequence came from a human donor in good health. Some libraries in this study had Jurkat cell RNA spiked in. V is TRBV7-9 and J is TRBJ1-1, with TRBD1 identical over 9 bases. Sequencing used naive CD8+ T cells from blood, with Jurkat cell RNA spiked in. Described subset: FACS-sorted CD8+CD4-CCR7+CD45RA+ naive T cells. CDR3: CASSTGGYTEAFF. The CDR3 nucleotides are TGTGCCAGCAGTACAGGGGGCTACACTGAAGCTTTCTTT.